A selection of T cell receptor beta chains follows, all from one sample in a study of CD8 T cells in ankylosing spondylitis. TCRdb called the 5' RACE reads again in MiXCR, with one record for every CDR3 protein. Of 250,000 or so distinct CDR3 sequences detected, roughly a quarter appear once; the ten largest clones hold over 0.55%. Input material: blood, either unsorted or a sorted T cell fraction (not recorded which). The receptors come from a male donor with ankylosing spondylitis or in good health (not recorded which). Both conserved end residues are part of each CDR3. D genes are given only for firm matches. Some rows have no size entry. The others give once, few or many, or a class for an expanded clone.

TRBV4-2	few	.	TRBJ2-5	TGTGCCAGCAGCCAAGATGGGGTGCAGGGCCAAGAGACCCAGTACTTC	CASSQDGVQGQETQYF
TRBV5-1	many	.	TRBJ2-1	TGCGCCAGCAGCTTCGAGGGCCTCTCCTACAATGAGCAGTTCTTC	CASSFEGLSYNEQFF
TRBV28	.	TRBD2	TRBJ2-4	TGTGCCAGCAGTAAGCGTCGGGGGGGAGAAAACATTCAGTACTTC	CASSKRRGGENIQYF
TRBV29-1	.	.	TRBJ2-7	TGCAGCGTTGTGCAGGGATACTCCTACGAGCAGTACTTC	CSVVQGYSYEQYF
TRBV20-1	.	TRBD2	TRBJ2-7	TGCAGTGCTAGCGAGAGCGGGGGGGGTTCCTACGAGCAGTACTTC	CSASESGGGSYEQYF
TRBV19	.	.	TRBJ1-2	TGTGCCAGTAGTCCGACCCTCACGGACTATGGCTACACCTTC	CASSPTLTDYGYTF
TRBV11-2	many	TRBD1	TRBJ1-2	TGTGCCAGCAGGCCAACAGGGGACTATGGCTACACCTTC	CASRPTGDYGYTF
TRBV4-2	many	.	TRBJ2-7	TGTGCCAGCAGCCAAGATAAGTCTTGGCAGGGATACGAGCAGTACTTC	CASSQDKSWQGYEQYF
TRBV28	few	.	TRBJ2-1	TGTGCCAGCACCCTCGGCGGGTCCAATGAGCAGTTCTTC	CASTLGGSNEQFF
TRBV20-1	.	.	TRBJ2-7	TGCAGTGCTCCTCAGACAGACACCTACGAGCAGTACTTC	CSAPQTDTYEQYF
TRBV4-1	few	TRBD1	TRBJ1-5	TGCGCCAGCAGCCTGGGACAGTACCAGCCCCAGCATTTT	CASSLGQYQPQHF
TRBV15	many	.	TRBJ2-5	TGTGCCACCACAAAGGACAGTATGTCTGGGAAGACCCAGTACTTC	CATTKDSMSGKTQYF
TRBV12-3/TRBV12-4	.	.	TRBJ2-7	TGTGCCAGCAGCCTTCTGTCAGGGAACGAGCGGTACTTC	CASSLLSGNERYF
TRBV14	.	TRBD2	TRBJ2-3	TGTGCCAGCAGCCAAGGACTAGCGGCAAAAGATACGCAGTATTTT	CASSQGLAAKDTQYF
TRBV5-5	many	TRBD2	TRBJ2-4	TGTGCCAGCAGCGGACTAGCGGGGAGCAACATTCAGTACTTC	CASSGLAGSNIQYF
TRBV4-1	few	.	TRBJ1-5	TGCGCCAGCAGCCAAGATAGAGACTATCAGCCCCAGCATTTT	CASSQDRDYQPQHF
TRBV15	.	.	TRBJ2-1	TGTGCCACCAGCAGAGAGCCGCGGAGGGCAAGGAGGGATGAGCAGTTCTTC	CATSREPRRARRDEQFF
TRBV4-2	.	.	TRBJ2-1	TGTGCCAGCAGCCAAGAGGCCACACCCGCATCATCGTCCTACAATGAGCAGTTCTTC	CASSQEATPASSSYNEQFF
TRBV20-1	.	.	TRBJ2-5	TGCAGTGCCCCGGCAGAAAAAGAGACCCAGTACTTC	CSAPAEKETQYF
TRBV20-1	.	.	TRBJ2-3	TGCAGTACTAGCACAGATACGCAGTATTTT	CSTSTDTQYF
TRBV27	.	.	TRBJ2-1	TGTGCCAGCAGTTTCAGTCCCTATCGGGCTGAGCAGTTCTTC	CASSFSPYRAEQFF
TRBV12-3/TRBV12-4	.	.	TRBJ1-2	TGTGCCAGCAGTGTCCGTGGAGGCTCTAACTATGGCTACACCTTC	CASSVRGGSNYGYTF
TRBV9	.	.	TRBJ1-2	TGTGCCAGCAGCGTAGTTTCAGGCGGCTACACCTTC	CASSVVSGGYTF
TRBV4-1	many	TRBD2	TRBJ2-3	TGCGCCAGCAGCCGGGGAGGGTACGATACGCAGTATTTT	CASSRGGYDTQYF
TRBV20-1	.	TRBD2	TRBJ2-5	TGCAGTGCTACTAGGATGGCTAGCGGGGGAGGAGAGACCCAGTACTTC	CSATRMASGGGETQYF
TRBV7-2	.	.	TRBJ2-7	TGTGCCAGCAGCAGAAGACTGACCTACGAGCAGTACTTC	CASSRRLTYEQYF
TRBV20-1	.	TRBD1	TRBJ2-5	TGCAGTGCTAGAGAGTTCCTAGGGACAGGGGGTCGGGGCCAAGAGACCCAGTACTTC	CSAREFLGTGGRGQETQYF
TRBV20-1	many	.	TRBJ2-4	TGCAGTGCTCCCAGGGGGGCCGTAGCCAAAAACATTCAGTACTTC	CSAPRGAVAKNIQYF
TRBV28	.	.	TRBJ1-4	TGTGCCAGCAGTCCCGCGACAAGGGATAATGAAAAACTGTTTTTT	CASSPATRDNEKLFF
TRBV6-5	few	.	TRBJ1-2	TGTGCCAGCAGTTACGGGCTGGGACGCCGGGACTATGGCTACACCTTC	CASSYGLGRRDYGYTF
TRBV12-3/TRBV12-4	few	.	TRBJ2-1	TGTGCCAGCAGTATAGGGACTCTAAATGAGCAGTTCTTC	CASSIGTLNEQFF
TRBV20-1	many	TRBD2	TRBJ2-7	TGCAGTGCTAGAGAACTAGCGGGGCCCTACGAGCAGTACTTC	CSARELAGPYEQYF
TRBV20-1	.	TRBD2	TRBJ2-1	TGCAGTGCTAGCAGCGGGGGGGCTGGGTTTGAGCAGTTCTTC	CSASSGGAGFEQFF
TRBV6-1	few	.	TRBJ1-5	TGTGCCAGCAGTCCCCAGGGACGAGTAGTCAATCAGCCCCAGCATTTT	CASSPQGRVVNQPQHF
TRBV7-2	many	.	TRBJ2-4	TGTGCCAGCAGCTTATACGAGACAGCGATCATTCAGTACTTC	CASSLYETAIIQYF
TRBV7-3	.	TRBD2	TRBJ2-5	TGTGCCAGCAGCCCAACCGGGAGACTAGCGGGGGTACAACGGGAGACCCAGTACTTC	CASSPTGRLAGVQRETQYF
TRBV29-1	.	.	TRBJ2-1	TGCAGCGTGTCTGGCAGATTGGCCTACAATGAGCAGTTCTTC	CSVSGRLAYNEQFF
TRBV29-1	many	.	TRBJ1-2	TGCAGCGGACGGTTTCGGAGCAGTGGCTACACCTTC	CSGRFRSSGYTF
TRBV2	many	.	TRBJ1-2	TGTGCCAGCGTAGAAGGTGGCTACACCTTC	CASVEGGYTF
TRBV29-1	many	.	TRBJ2-6	TGCAGCGTTGTAGGCGGGGCCAACGTCCTGACTTTC	CSVVGGANVLTF
TRBV6-1	.	.	TRBJ2-7	TGTGCCAGCAACCGGGGAGGGGGATTACGTGTCGAGCAGTACTTC	CASNRGGGLRVEQYF
TRBV12-3/TRBV12-4	.	TRBD1	TRBJ2-7	TGTGCCAGCAGTGGGGGACAGGGTGCCGAGCAGTACTTC	CASSGGQGAEQYF
TRBV3-1	.	TRBD1	TRBJ2-5	TGTGCCAGCAGCCATCATGGACAGGGAGCAGAGACCCAGTACTTC	CASSHHGQGAETQYF
TRBV20-1	few	TRBD2	TRBJ2-1	TGCAGTGCTAGGGGCACTAGCGGCCTCGGGAATGAGCAGTTCTTC	CSARGTSGLGNEQFF